This T cell receptor beta chain was profiled in a study of Tregs in tolerant kidney transplant recipients. Study findings and constraints: The most relevant donor-specific Treg TCRbeta repertoire apparently came from expansion with activated donor B cells. Validation in larger populations is needed because few patients were studied. Biological reproducibility was not directly addressed, but technical replication error appeared minimal.

On this clone itself: The antigen remains unidentified.

From germline, CDR1 is PRHDT and CDR2 FYEKMQ (reference sequence). V lost 5 bases to trimming and J lost 1 base; unmatched junction nucleotides: 5. The CDR3 totals 16 residues. Profiled with immunoSEQ multiplex PCR; TCRdb holds only in-frame clones, not every one. This sample has tens of thousands of clones, with 90% to 95% found just once. Thawed PBMCs were FACS-sorted into unstimulated CD4+CD25+CD127- regulatory T cells, CD4+CD25- non-regulatory cells, CD4 and CD8 cells. Sequenced input: CD8+ T cells from blood. The genes are TRBV13 and TRBJ2-2; 9 bases line up with TRBD2. This receptor was obtained from a human donor in good health. CDR3 nucleotides: TGTGCCAGCAGCCCCTCTAGCGGGGTGAACACCGGGGAGCTGTTTTTT. Protein product: CASSPSSGVNTGELFF. Together with reference TRBV13 and TRBJ2-2, the CDR3 gives the full variable domain: AAGVIQSPRHLIKEKRETATLKCYPIPRHDTVYWYQQGPGQDPQFLISFYEKMQSDKGSIPDRFSAQQFSDYHSELNMSSLELGDSALYFCASSPSSGVNTGELFFGEGSRLTVL.